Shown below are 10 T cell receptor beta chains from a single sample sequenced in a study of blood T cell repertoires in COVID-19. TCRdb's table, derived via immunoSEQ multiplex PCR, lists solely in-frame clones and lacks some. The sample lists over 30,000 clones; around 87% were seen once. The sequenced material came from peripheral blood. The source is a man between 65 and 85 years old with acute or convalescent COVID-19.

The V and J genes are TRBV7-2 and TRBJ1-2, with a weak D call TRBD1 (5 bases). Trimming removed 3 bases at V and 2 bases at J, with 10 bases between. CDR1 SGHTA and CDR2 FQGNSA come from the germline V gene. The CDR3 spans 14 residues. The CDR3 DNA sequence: TGTGCCAGCAGCTTCGCCAGGGCCAACTATGGCTACACCTTC. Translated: CASSFARANYGYTF.

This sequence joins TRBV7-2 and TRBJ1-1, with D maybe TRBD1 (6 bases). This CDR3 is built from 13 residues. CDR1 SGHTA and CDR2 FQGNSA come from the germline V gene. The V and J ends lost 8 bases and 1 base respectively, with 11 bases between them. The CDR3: CASEWGQNTEAFF. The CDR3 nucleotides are TGTGCCAGCGAGTGGGGACAGAACACTGAAGCTTTCTTT. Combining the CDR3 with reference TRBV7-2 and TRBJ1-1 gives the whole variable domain GAGVSQSPSNKVTEKGKDVELRCDPISGHTALYWYRQSLGQGLEFLIYFQGNSAPDKSGLPSDRFSAERTGGSVSTLTIQRTQQEDSAVYLCASEWGQNTEAFFGQGTRLTVV.

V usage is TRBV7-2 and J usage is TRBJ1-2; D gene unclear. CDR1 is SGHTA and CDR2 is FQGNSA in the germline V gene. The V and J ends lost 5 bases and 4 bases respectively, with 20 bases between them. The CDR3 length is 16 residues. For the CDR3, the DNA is TGTGCCAGCAGCCCGACCAGGACTCAGGTTGTCTATGGCTACACCTTC. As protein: CASSPTRTQVVYGYTF.

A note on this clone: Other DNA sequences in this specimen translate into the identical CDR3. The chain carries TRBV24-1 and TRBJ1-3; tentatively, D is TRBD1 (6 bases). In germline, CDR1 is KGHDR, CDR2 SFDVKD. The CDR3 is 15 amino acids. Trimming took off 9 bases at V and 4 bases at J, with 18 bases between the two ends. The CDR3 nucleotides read TGTGCCACCGTAGACAGGATCGTTCGGGGAAACACCATATATTTT. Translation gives CATVDRIVRGNTIYF.

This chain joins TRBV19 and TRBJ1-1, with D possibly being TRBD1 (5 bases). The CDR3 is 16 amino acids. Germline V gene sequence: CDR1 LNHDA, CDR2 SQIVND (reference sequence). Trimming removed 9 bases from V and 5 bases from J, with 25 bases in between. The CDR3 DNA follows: TGTGCCAGCCCTACCCGCCTTCGGGGGGGGGAGACTGAAGCTTTCTTT. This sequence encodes CASPTRLRGGETEAFF.

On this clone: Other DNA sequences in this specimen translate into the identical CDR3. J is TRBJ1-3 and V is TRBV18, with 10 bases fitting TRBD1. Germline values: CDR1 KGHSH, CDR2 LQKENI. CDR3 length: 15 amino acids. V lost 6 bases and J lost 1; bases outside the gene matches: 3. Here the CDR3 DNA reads TGTGCCAGCTCGCAGGGACAGGGGTCTGGAAACACCATATATTTT. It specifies CASSQGQGSGNTIYF.

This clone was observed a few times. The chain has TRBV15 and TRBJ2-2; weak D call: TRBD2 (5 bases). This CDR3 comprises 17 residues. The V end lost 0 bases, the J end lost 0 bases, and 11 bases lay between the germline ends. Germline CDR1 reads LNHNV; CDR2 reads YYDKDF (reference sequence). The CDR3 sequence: CATSRDTRAANTGELFF. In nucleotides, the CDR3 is TGTGCCACCAGCAGAGATACGCGGGCTGCGAACACCGGGGAGCTGTTTTTT.

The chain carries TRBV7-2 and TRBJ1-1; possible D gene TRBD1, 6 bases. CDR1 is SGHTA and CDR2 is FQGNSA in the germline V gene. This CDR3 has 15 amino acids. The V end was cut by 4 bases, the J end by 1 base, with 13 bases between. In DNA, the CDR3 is TGTGCCAGCAGCTCTACAGGGCTGGCGAACACTGAAGCTTTCTTT. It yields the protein CASSSTGLANTEAFF.

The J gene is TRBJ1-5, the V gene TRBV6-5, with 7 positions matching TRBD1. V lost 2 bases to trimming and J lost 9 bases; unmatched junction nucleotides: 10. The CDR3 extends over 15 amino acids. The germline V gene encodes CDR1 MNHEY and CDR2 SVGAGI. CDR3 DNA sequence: TGTGCCAGCAGTTACCGGCCAGGGACAGCTGTGCCCCAGCATTTT. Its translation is CASSYRPGTAVPQHF.

CDR3 DNA: TGTGCCAGCAGCTACCCCGGGACATCTATCGAGCAGTACTTC. This encodes CASSYPGTSIEQYF. V and J are TRBV7-9 and TRBJ2-7; possibly TRBD1 for D (6 bases). CDR1 is SEHNR, CDR2 FQNEAQ, per germline (reference sequence). CDR3 length equals 14 residues. The V gene lost 4 bases and the J gene lost 6 bases, with 16 bases spanning the gap.